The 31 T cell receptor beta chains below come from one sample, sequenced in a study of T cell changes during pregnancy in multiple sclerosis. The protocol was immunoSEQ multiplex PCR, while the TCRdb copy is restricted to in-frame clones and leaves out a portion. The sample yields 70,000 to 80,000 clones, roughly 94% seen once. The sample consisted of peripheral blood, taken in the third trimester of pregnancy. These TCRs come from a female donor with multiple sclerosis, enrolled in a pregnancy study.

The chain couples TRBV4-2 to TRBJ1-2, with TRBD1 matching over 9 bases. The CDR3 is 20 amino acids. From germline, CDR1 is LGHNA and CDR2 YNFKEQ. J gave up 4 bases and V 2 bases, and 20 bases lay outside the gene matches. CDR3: CASSQTTGTGTFRALYGYTF. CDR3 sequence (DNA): TGTGCCAGCAGCCAAACCACCGGGACAGGGACTTTCCGGGCCCTCTATGGCTACACCTTC.

CDR3 in DNA: TGTGCCAGCAGTTTATCTGGGGGGTATGGCTACGAGCAGTACTTC. Its protein product is CASSLSGGYGYEQYF. The J gene is TRBJ2-7, the V gene TRBV27, with a possible D match to TRBD2 (6 bases). This CDR3 spans 15 amino acids. Germline assignment: CDR1 MNHEY and CDR2 SMNVEV (reference sequence). V was clipped by 0 bases and J by 3 bases, with 12 bases between them.

The CDR3 is CASSQDVPWGINEQFF. Written as DNA, the CDR3 is TGTGCCAGCAGCCAAGATGTCCCCTGGGGCATCAATGAGCAGTTCTTC. The chain employs TRBV14 and TRBJ2-1; the D gene is possibly TRBD1 (5 bases). The germline V gene has CDR1 SGHDN and CDR2 FVKESK. The V end was cut by 0 bases, the J end by 6 bases, with 15 bases between. CDR3 length: 16 amino acids.

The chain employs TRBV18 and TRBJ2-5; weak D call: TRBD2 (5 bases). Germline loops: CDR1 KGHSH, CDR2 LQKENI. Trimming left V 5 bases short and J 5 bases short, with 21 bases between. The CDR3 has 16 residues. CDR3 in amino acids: CASSSSLAQRGETQYF. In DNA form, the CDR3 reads TGTGCCAGCTCATCCAGCCTCGCCCAACGGGGTGAGACCCAGTACTTC. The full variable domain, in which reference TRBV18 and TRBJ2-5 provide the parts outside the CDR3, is NAGVMQNPRHLVRRRGQEARLRCSPMKGHSHVYWYRQLPEEGLKFMVYLQKENIIDESGMPKERFSAEFPKEGPSILRIQQVVRGDSAAYFCASSSSLAQRGETQYFGPGTRLLVL.

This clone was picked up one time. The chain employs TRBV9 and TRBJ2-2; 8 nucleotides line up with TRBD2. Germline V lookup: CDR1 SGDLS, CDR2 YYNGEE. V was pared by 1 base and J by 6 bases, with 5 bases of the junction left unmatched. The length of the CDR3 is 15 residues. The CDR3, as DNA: TGTGCCAGCAGCGTAAGCGGGGGAGGATCCGGGGAGCTGTTTTTT. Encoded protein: CASSVSGGGSGELFF.

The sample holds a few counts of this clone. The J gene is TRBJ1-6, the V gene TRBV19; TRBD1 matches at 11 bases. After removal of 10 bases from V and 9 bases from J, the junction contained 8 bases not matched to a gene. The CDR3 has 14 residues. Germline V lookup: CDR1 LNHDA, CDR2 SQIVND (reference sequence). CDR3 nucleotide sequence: TGTGCCACCCACCGGGGACAGGGGGTTTCACCCCTCCACTTT. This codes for CATHRGQGVSPLHF. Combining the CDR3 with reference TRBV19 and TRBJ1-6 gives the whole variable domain DGGITQSPKYLFRKEGQNVTLSCEQNLNHDAMYWYRQDPGQGLRLIYYSQIVNDFQKGDIAEGYSVSREKKESFPLTVTSAQKNPTAFYLCATHRGQGVSPLHFGNGTRLTVT.

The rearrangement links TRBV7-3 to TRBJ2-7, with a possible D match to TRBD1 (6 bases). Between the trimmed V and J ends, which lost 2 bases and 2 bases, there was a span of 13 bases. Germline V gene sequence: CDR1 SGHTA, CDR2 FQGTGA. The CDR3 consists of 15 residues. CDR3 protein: CASSLEGQGPYEQYF. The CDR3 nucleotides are TGTGCCAGCAGCTTAGAGGGTCAGGGGCCCTACGAGCAGTACTTC.

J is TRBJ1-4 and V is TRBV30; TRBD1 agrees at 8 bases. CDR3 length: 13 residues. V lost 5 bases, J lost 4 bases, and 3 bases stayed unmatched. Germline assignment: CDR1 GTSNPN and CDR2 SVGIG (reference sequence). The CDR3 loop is CAWDRGYNEKLFF. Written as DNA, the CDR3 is TGTGCCTGGGACAGGGGATATAATGAAAAACTGTTTTTT. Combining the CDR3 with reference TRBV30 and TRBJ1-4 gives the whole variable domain SQTIHQWPATLVQPVGSPLSLECTVEGTSNPNLYWYRQAAGRGLQLLFYSVGIGQISSEVPQNLSASRPQDRQFILSSKKLLLSDSGFYLCAWDRGYNEKLFFGSGTQLSVL.

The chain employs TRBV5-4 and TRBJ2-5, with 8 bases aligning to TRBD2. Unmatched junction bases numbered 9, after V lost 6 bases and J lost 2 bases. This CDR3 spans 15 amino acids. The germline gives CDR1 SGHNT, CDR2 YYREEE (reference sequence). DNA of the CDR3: TGTGCCAGCAAGAGGGCGGGGGGTTTTCAAGAGACCCAGTACTTC. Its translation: CASKRAGGFQETQYF.

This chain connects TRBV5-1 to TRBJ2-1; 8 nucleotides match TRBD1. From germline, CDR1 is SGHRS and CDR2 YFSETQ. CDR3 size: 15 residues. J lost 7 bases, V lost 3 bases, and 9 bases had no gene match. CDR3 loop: CASSSTGEGRNEQFF. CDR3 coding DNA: TGCGCCAGCAGCTCGACAGGGGAAGGGAGGAATGAGCAGTTCTTC.

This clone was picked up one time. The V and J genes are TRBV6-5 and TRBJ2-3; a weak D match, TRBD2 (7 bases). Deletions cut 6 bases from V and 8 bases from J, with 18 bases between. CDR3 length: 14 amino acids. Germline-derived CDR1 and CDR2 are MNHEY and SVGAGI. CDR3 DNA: TGTGCCAGCAGCCCGCCGGGGGGCGGAGGTACGCAGTATTTT. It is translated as CASSPPGGGGTQYF.

Written as DNA, the CDR3 is TGTGCCAGCAGCTTAACGGCAGACTCTGGAAACACCATATATTTT. It specifies CASSLTADSGNTIYF. The chain joins TRBV7-3 to TRBJ1-3; D is undetermined. This CDR3 has 15 residues. With 0 bases removed from V and 0 bases from J, the gap between germline ends came to 6 bases. Germline V CDR1 and CDR2: SGHTA, FQGTGA.

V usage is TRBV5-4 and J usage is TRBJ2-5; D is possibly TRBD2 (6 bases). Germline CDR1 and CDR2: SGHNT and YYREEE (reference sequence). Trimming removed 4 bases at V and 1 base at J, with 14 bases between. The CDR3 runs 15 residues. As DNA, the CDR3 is TGTGCCAGCAGCAAGCAGCGGGCGGGCCAAGAGACCCAGTACTTC. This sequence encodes CASSKQRAGQETQYF.

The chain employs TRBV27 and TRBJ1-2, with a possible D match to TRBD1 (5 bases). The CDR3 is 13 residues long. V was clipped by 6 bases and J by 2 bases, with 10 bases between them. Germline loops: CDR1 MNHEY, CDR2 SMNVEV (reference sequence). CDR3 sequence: CASSTTENYGYTF. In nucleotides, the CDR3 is TGTGCCAGCAGCACGACAGAAAACTATGGCTACACCTTC.

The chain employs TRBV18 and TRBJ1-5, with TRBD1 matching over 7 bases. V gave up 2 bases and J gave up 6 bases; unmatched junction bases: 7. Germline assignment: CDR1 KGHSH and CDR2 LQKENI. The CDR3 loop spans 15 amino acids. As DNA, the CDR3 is TGTGCCAGCTCACCAGGGTTGGCAGGGGGTCAGCCCCAGCATTTT. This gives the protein CASSPGLAGGQPQHF.

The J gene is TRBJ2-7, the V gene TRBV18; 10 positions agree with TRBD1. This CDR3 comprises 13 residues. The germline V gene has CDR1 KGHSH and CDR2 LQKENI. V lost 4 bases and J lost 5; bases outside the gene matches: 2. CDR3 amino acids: CASSRTGGNEQYF. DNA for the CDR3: TGTGCCAGCTCACGGACAGGGGGGAACGAGCAGTACTTC.

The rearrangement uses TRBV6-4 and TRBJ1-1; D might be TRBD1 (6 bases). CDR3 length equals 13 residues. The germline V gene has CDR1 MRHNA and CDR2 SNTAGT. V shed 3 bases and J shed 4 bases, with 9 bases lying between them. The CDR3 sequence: CASSEGAGTEAFF. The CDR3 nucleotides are TGTGCCAGCAGTGAGGGGGCTGGCACTGAAGCTTTCTTT.

CDR3 sequence: CASSLGGTGAYSNQPQHF. In nucleotides, the CDR3 is TGTGCCAGCAGCTTAGGAGGGACAGGGGCTTATAGCAATCAGCCCCAGCATTTT. The chain joins TRBV7-2 to TRBJ1-5; 10 nucleotides agree with TRBD1. This CDR3 contains 18 residues. Germline trimming cut 1 base from V and 0 bases from J; bases unmatched to any gene: 6. CDR1 is SGHTA, CDR2 FQGNSA, per germline.

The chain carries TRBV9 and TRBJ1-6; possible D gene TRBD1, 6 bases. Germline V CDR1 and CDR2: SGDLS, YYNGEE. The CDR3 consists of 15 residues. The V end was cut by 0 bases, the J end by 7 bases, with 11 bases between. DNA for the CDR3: TGTGCCAGCAGCGTAGACGAGGGGGGGAATTCACCCCTCCACTTT. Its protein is CASSVDEGGNSPLHF.

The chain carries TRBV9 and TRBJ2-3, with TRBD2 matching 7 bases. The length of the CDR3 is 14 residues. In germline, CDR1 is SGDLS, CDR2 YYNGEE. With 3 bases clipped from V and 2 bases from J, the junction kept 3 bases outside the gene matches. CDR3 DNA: TGTGCCAGCAGCGCGACTAGCCTCACAGATACGCAGTATTTT. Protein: CASSATSLTDTQYF.

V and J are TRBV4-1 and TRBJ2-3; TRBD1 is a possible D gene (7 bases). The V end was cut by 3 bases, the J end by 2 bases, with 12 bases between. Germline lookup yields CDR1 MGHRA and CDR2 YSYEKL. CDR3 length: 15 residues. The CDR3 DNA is TGCGCCAGCAGCCACCAGGGGGGCCCCACAGATACGCAGTATTTT. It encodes CASSHQGGPTDTQYF.

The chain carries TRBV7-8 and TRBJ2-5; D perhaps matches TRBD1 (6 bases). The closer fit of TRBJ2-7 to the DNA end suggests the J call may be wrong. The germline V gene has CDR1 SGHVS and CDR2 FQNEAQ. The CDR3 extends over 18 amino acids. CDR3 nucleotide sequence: TGTGCCAGCAGCTTAGTCGGAATAGGTAGGACAGTGGCCTACGAGCAGTACTTC. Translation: CASSLVGIGRTVAYEQYF.

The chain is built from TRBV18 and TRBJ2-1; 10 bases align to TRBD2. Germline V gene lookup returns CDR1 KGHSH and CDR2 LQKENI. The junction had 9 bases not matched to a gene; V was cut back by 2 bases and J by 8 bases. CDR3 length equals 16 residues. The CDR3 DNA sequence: TGTGCCAGCTCACCAAGCGGGGGGGCGAATAAGCATGAGCAGTTCTTC. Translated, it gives CASSPSGGANKHEQFF. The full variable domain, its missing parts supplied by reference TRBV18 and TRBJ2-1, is NAGVMQNPRHLVRRRGQEARLRCSPMKGHSHVYWYRQLPEEGLKFMVYLQKENIIDESGMPKERFSAEFPKEGPSILRIQQVVRGDSAAYFCASSPSGGANKHEQFFGPGTRLTVL.

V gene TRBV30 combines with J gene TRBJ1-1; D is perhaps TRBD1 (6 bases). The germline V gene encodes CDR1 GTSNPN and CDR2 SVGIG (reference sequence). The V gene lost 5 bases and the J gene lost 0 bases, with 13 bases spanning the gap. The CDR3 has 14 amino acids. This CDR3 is CAWGDDRMNTEAFF. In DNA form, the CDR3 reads TGTGCCTGGGGGGACGACAGGATGAACACTGAAGCTTTCTTT.

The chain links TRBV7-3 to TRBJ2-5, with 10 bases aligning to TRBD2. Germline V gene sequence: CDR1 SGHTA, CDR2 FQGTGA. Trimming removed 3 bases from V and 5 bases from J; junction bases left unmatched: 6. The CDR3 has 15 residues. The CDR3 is CASSFQRGGGETQYF. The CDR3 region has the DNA TGTGCCAGCAGCTTTCAGCGGGGGGGCGGGGAGACCCAGTACTTC.

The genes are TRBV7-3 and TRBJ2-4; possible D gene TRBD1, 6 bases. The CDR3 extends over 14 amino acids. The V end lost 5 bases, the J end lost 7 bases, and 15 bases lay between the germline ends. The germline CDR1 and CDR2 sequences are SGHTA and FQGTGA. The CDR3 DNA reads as TGTGCCAGCAGCCCGCCACTTAGGGGGAACATTCAGTACTTC. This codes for CASSPPLRGNIQYF.

The CDR3 sequence: CASSLDGAAYQPQHF. The CDR3 DNA follows: TGTGCCAGCAGCTTAGATGGGGCAGCCTATCAGCCCCAGCATTTT. The chain uses TRBV7-2 and TRBJ1-5, with a possible D match to TRBD1 (5 bases). The CDR3 contains 15 residues. Germline CDR1 and CDR2: SGHTA and FQGNSA. V was trimmed by 1 base and J by 5 bases, leaving 12 bases between them.

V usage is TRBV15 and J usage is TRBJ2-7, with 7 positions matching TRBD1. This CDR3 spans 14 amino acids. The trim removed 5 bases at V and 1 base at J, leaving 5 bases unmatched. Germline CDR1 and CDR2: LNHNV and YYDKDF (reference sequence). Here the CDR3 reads CATSRDSISYEQYF. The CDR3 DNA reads TGTGCCACCAGCCGGGACAGCATATCCTACGAGCAGTACTTC.

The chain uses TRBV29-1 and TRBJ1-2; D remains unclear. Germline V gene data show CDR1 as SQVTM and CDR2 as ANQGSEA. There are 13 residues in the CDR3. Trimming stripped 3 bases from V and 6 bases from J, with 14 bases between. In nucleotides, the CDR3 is TGCAGCGTTGATGTTTGGGCGTTCGATGGCTACACCTTC. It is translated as CSVDVWAFDGYTF.

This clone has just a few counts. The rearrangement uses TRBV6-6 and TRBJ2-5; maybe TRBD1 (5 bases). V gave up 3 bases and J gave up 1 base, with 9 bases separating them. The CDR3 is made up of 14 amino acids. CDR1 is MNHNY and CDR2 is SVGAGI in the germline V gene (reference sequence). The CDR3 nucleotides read TGTGCCAGCAGTTATCAGGGCAGCCAAGAGACCCAGTACTTC. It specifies CASSYQGSQETQYF.

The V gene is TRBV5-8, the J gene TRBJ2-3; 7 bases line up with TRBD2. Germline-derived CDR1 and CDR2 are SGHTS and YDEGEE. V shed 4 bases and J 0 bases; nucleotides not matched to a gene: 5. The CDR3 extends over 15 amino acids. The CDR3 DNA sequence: TGTGCCAGCAGCCCTGGGACTATCAGCACAGATACGCAGTATTTT. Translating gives CASSPGTISTDTQYF.